Shown below are 25 T cell receptor beta chains from a single sample sequenced in a study of long-term antiretroviral therapy in people with HIV. Survey-level resolution applied to immunoSEQ assay v3.0. Generated by immunoSEQ multiplex PCR, the TCRdb table keeps only in-frame clones and is missing some. The sample lists tens of thousands of clones, 82% seen once, with 5.5% in the top ten. Sequenced material: unsorted PBMCs, taken 1.1 years before starting antiretroviral therapy. These receptors were obtained from a woman in her 30s with HIV.

A single count supports this clone. V is TRBV2 and J is TRBJ1-4; possibly TRBD1 for D (5 bases). CDR1 and CDR2 (germline): SNHLY, FYNNEI. Trimming shortened V by 6 bases and J by 1 base, and 9 bases separated the two germline ends. The CDR3 contains 14 residues. CDR3 region: CASRRGGTNEKLFF. Written as DNA, the CDR3 is TGTGCCAGCAGACGGGGGGGAACTAATGAAAAACTGTTTTTT.

The chain combines TRBV27 with TRBJ2-1; the D gene could be TRBD1 or TRBD2 (5 bases each). The germline V and J ends were trimmed by 6 bases and 8 bases, with 17 bases remaining between them. The CDR3 contains 14 residues. The germline V gene encodes CDR1 MNHEY and CDR2 SMNVEV (reference sequence). This CDR3 is CASRVTGVGDEQFF. Written as DNA, the CDR3 is TGTGCCAGCAGAGTTACCGGGGTGGGGGATGAGCAGTTCTTC.

The V and J genes are TRBV10-3 and TRBJ1-2, with 12 positions matching TRBD1. CDR1 ENHRY and CDR2 SYGVKD come from the germline V gene. This CDR3 region has 13 residues. The V gene end was trimmed by 6 bases and the J gene end by 7 bases; junction bases not matched to a gene: 3. DNA of the CDR3: TGTGCCATCAGCAAGGGACAGGGGGCTGGCTACACCTTC. Translating gives CAISKGQGAGYTF.

The chain has TRBV10-3 and TRBJ1-1, with TRBD1 as a possible D gene (5 bases). Germline V gene sequence: CDR1 ENHRY, CDR2 SYGVKD. The CDR3 is 13 residues long. Trimming left V 11 bases short and J 3 bases short, with 16 bases between. The CDR3 here is CAVQWGGDTEAFF. The DNA of the CDR3 is TGTGCCGTTCAGTGGGGGGGGGACACTGAAGCTTTCTTT.

The chain recombines TRBV5-8 with TRBJ2-5; the match to TRBD1 covers 9 bases. CDR1 and CDR2 from the germline V gene are SGHTS and YDEGEE. The V gene end was trimmed by 4 bases and the J gene end by 5 bases; junction bases not matched to a gene: 9. This CDR3 has 15 amino acids. This CDR3 is CASSHAGTGTETQYF. CDR3 coding DNA: TGTGCCAGCAGCCACGCCGGGACAGGGACCGAGACCCAGTACTTC.

The chain links TRBV11-2 to TRBJ2-1; D might be TRBD2 (5 bases). V was pared by 4 bases and J by 9 bases, with 19 bases between. The CDR3 runs 15 residues. Germline values: CDR1 SGHAT, CDR2 FQNNGV. DNA for the CDR3: TGTGCCAGCAGCTCCGAGCCCTTTCTAGCACGTGAGCAGTTCTTC. Amino acid sequence: CASSSEPFLAREQFF.

This chain connects TRBV6-6 to TRBJ2-7, with TRBD1 matching 9 bases. Trimming took 6 bases from V and 0 from J; bases not matched to a gene: 6. Germline V gives CDR1 MNHNY, CDR2 SVGAGI (reference sequence). The CDR3 is made up of 15 amino acids. Written as DNA, the CDR3 is TGTGCCAGCAGCCCTGGACAGGGGCTCTCCTACGAGCAGTACGTC. Its translation: CASSPGQGLSYEQYV.

The chain recombines TRBV6-5 with TRBJ1-2; TRBD1 aligns across 7 bases. From germline, CDR1 is MNHEY and CDR2 SVGAGI. The CDR3 contains 12 residues. Germline trimming cut 6 bases from V and 5 bases from J; bases unmatched to any gene: 3. CDR3 region: CASRRQGYGYTF. The CDR3 nucleotides are TGTGCCAGCAGAAGACAGGGATATGGCTACACCTTC.

The chain is built from TRBV21-1 and TRBJ2-7; the DNA was not compared with TRBD2, the D call given in the table. TRBV21-1 is given as a pseudogene. The CDR3 is 16 amino acids. The CDR3 reads CASSKGGPVNPYEQYV. The CDR3 DNA reads as TGTGCCAGCAGCAAAGGCGGGCCGGTTAACCCCTACGAGCAGTACGTC.

The sample holds one count of this clone. The chain is built from TRBV11-2 and TRBJ1-4; D perhaps matches TRBD1 (5 bases). Deletions cut 2 bases from V and 0 bases from J, with 7 bases between. This CDR3 is 15 amino acids long. CDR1 and CDR2 (germline): SGHAT, FQNNGV. The CDR3, as DNA: TGTGCCAGCAGCTTAAGGGGACCAACTAATGAAAAACTGTTTTTT. As protein: CASSLRGPTNEKLFF. The full variable domain, with the rest looked up from reference TRBV11-2 and TRBJ1-4, is EAGVAQSPRYKIIEKRQSVAFWCNPISGHATLYWYQQILGQGPKLLIQFQNNGVVDDSQLPKDRFSAERLKGVDSTLKIQPAKLEDSAVYLCASSLRGPTNEKLFFGSGTQLSVL.

The V call is TRBV27, the J call TRBJ2-5; the D gene is possibly TRBD2 (7 bases). The germline CDR1 and CDR2 sequences are MNHEY and SMNVEV (reference sequence). V lost 5 bases, J lost 1 base, and 14 bases lay in between. The CDR3 runs 15 residues. The CDR3 bases are TGTGCCAGCAGTAGGGGGGCGGGGGTCCAAGAGACCCAGTACTTC. This sequence encodes CASSRGAGVQETQYF.

V is TRBV4-1 and J is TRBJ2-3; tentative D call: TRBD2 (5 bases). The CDR3 totals 14 residues. Germline assignment: CDR1 MGHRA and CDR2 YSYEKL. Trimming removed 1 base from V and 2 bases from J, with 7 bases in between. The CDR3 loop reads CASSQATTTDTQYF. The CDR3 coding sequence is TGCGCCAGCAGCCAAGCGACTACCACAGATACGCAGTATTTT.

This sequence joins TRBV5-1 and TRBJ2-3; 7 nucleotides align to TRBD2. Trimming at V came to 3 bases and at J to 1 base, leaving 2 bases not matched to a gene. The CDR3 has 14 amino acids. Germline assignment: CDR1 SGHRS and CDR2 YFSETQ. Here the CDR3 reads CASSSRGGTDTQYF. DNA for the CDR3: TGCGCCAGCAGCTCACGGGGGGGCACAGATACGCAGTATTTT.

This chain connects TRBV5-5 to TRBJ1-4; D is possibly TRBD1 (6 bases). The CDR3 is 16 residues long. CDR1 is SGHKS, CDR2 YYEKEE, per germline (reference sequence). V dropped 4 bases and J dropped 3 bases, with 16 bases sitting between them. The CDR3 here is CASSRRQAESNEKLFF. DNA of the CDR3: TGTGCCAGCAGCCGTAGACAGGCTGAGTCTAATGAAAAACTGTTTTTT.

The rearrangement links TRBV5-1 to TRBJ2-5; the D gene is possibly TRBD1 (6 bases). Trimming stripped 4 bases from V and 2 bases from J, with 12 bases between. CDR3 length: 14 residues. CDR1 and CDR2 (germline): SGHRS, YFSETQ. This CDR3 is CASSPTDRQETQYF. The CDR3 nucleotides are TGCGCCAGCAGCCCGACGGACAGACAAGAGACCCAGTACTTC.

The chain carries TRBV9 and TRBJ2-2; D might be TRBD1 (6 bases). Trimming stripped 5 bases from V and 1 base from J, with 9 bases between. The CDR3 has 14 amino acids. Germline V gene lookup returns CDR1 SGDLS and CDR2 YYNGEE. The chain's CDR3 is CASRTDRNTGELFF. In DNA, the CDR3 is TGTGCCAGCAGAACGGACAGGAACACCGGGGAGCTGTTTTTT.

The chain has TRBV30 and TRBJ2-7; TRBD1 is a possible D gene (6 bases). Trimming took off 5 bases at V and 1 base at J, with 9 bases between the two ends. The CDR3 consists of 12 residues. Germline assignment: CDR1 GTSNPN and CDR2 SVGIG (reference sequence). This CDR3 is CAWRDTSYEQYF. The DNA of the CDR3 is TGTGCCTGGCGGGACACTTCCTACGAGCAGTACTTC.

The CDR3 sequence: CASNEQGAGPEAFF. In DNA, the CDR3 is TGTGCCAGCAATGAACAGGGGGCGGGCCCTGAAGCTTTCTTT. J is TRBJ1-1 and V is TRBV6-5; 9 bases are shared with TRBD1. Unmatched junction bases numbered 9, after V lost 7 bases and J lost 6 bases. The CDR3 is 14 amino acids. From germline, CDR1 is MNHEY and CDR2 SVGAGI.

The chain carries TRBV27 and TRBJ1-1; 11 bases line up with TRBD1. The CDR3 loop spans 17 amino acids. Trimming removed 8 bases from V and 5 bases from J; junction bases left unmatched: 16. Germline CDR1 is MNHEY and CDR2 is SMNVEV (reference sequence). CDR3 in DNA: TGTGCCAGCGCGGAGCGGGACAGGGGGACCGGGAGGACTGAAGCTTTCTTT. Protein sequence: CASAERDRGTGRTEAFF.

The gene calls are TRBV9 and TRBJ2-5; D remains unclear. CDR1 and CDR2 (germline): SGDLS, YYNGEE. The CDR3 is 12 amino acids. V was shortened by 7 bases and J by 2 bases, with 9 bases between the two germline ends. The CDR3 spells CASSRPQETQYF. CDR3 bases: TGTGCCAGCTCCCGGCCGCAAGAGACCCAGTACTTC.

V and J are TRBV27 and TRBJ2-2; D ambiguous. Looked up from germline, CDR1 is MNHEY and CDR2 is SMNVEV (reference sequence). CDR3 length: 14 residues. Trimming left V 0 bases short and J 2 bases short, with 4 bases between. CDR3 bases: TGTGCCAGCAGTTTATCCTCCAACACCGGGGAGCTGTTTTTT. This encodes CASSLSSNTGELFF.

V is TRBV5-8 and J is TRBJ2-5; D may be TRBD1 or TRBD2 (5 bases each). The CDR3 consists of 15 residues. Per germline, CDR1 SGHTS and CDR2 YDEGEE. Trimming took off 6 bases at V and 5 bases at J, with 20 bases between the two ends. The CDR3 nucleotides read TGTGCCAGCACATGGGTCCGGGGCCCAGGGGAGACCCAGTACTTC. Translation gives CASTWVRGPGETQYF.

This clone was recorded once. The rearrangement uses TRBV15 and TRBJ1-1; D unresolved. The CDR3 sequence is 16 residues long. Trimming pared 2 bases from V and 0 bases from J, leaving 13 bases between. Germline CDR1 LNHNV, CDR2 YYDKDF (reference sequence). In nucleotides, the CDR3 is TGTGCCACCAGCAGACCACTATTTGAGATGAACACTGAAGCTTTCTTT. This codes for CATSRPLFEMNTEAFF.

V is TRBV4-1 and J is TRBJ1-1; 10 positions match TRBD1. Trimming took 6 bases from V and 5 from J; bases not matched to a gene: 12. The germline CDR1 and CDR2 sequences are MGHRA and YSYEKL. The CDR3 covers 16 residues. DNA of the CDR3: TGCGCCAGCAGAATCTCCCCGGGACAGGGGAGGACTGAAGCTTTCTTT. This sequence encodes CASRISPGQGRTEAFF.

The chain is built from TRBV4-2 and TRBJ2-1; 8 bases agree with TRBD1. The trim removed 5 bases at V and 4 bases at J, leaving 10 bases unmatched. Per the germline V gene, CDR1 is LGHNA and CDR2 is YNFKEQ. CDR3 size: 16 residues. CDR3: CASSKSGTGSYNEQFF. CDR3 coding DNA: TGTGCCAGCAGCAAGTCCGGGACAGGTTCTTACAATGAGCAGTTCTTC.